The sequence of this T cell receptor (beta chain) was determined in a study of PD-L1 blockade in urothelial cancer. The wider study: Most patients, about nine tenths of the roughly 30, were males with bladder-origin cancer.

The CDR3 extends over 15 amino acids. Germline assignment: CDR1 MNHNS and CDR2 SASEGT. V shed 6 bases and J 1 base; nucleotides not matched to a gene: 1. The time point: pretreatment peripheral blood. Regarding the study as a whole: Pretreatment peripheral blood TCR clonality that fell below the median predicted better survival among the patients studied.

Worth noting for this clone: Its antigen remains unidentified.

The table came from immunoSEQ multiplex PCR; TCRdb's copy has only in-frame clones and leaves some out. The sample has fewer than 80,000 clones; approximately 80% are singletons. The chain combines TRBV6-1 with TRBJ2-3, with TRBD2 identical over 13 bases. This clonotype was sampled from a man aged 65 to 85 with urothelial cancer. Source: PBMCs, taken around atezolizumab (anti-PD-L1) treatment. Here the CDR3 DNA reads TGTGCCAGCAGCGGGACTAGCGGGGGCACAGATACGCAGTATTTT. Translating gives CASSGTSGGTDTQYF.